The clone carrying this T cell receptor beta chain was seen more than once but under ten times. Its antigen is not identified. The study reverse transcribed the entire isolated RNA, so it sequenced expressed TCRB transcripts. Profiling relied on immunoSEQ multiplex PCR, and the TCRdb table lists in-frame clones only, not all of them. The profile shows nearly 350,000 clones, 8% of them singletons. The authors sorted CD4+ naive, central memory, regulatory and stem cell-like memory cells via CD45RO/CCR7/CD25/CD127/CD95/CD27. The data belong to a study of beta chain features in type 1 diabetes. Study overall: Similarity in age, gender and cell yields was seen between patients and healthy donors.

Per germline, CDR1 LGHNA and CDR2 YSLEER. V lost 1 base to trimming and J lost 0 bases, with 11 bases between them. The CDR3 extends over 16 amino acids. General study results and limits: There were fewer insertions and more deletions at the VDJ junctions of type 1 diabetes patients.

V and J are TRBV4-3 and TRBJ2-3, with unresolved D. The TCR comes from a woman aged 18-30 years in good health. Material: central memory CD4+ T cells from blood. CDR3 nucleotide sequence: TGCGCCAGCAGCCAAGGAAGCGTCACTAGCACAGATACGCAGTATTTT. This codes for CASSQGSVTSTDTQYF.